This T cell receptor beta chain was sequenced for a study of post-analysis software for immune sequencing data. Study-level information: The study covered relapsing-remitting, secondary progressive and progressive-relapsing courses of multiple sclerosis. Whole-study results and caveats: With TRBV5-6, TRBV5-1 and TRBV20-1 included, 4 or 5 TRBV segments were more frequent in patients than in controls. Samples made in the same batch grouped tightly together by F measure. Normalized Chao1 diversity was significantly lower in multiple sclerosis patients than in controls.

This CDR3 is 15 amino acids long. From germline, CDR1 is KGHDR and CDR2 SFDVKD. Trimming at V came to 4 bases and at J to 4 bases, leaving 8 bases not matched to a gene. Libraries were made from TCR beta cDNA, and they carried unique molecular identifiers. Input of about 1 to 11 million T cells yielded 450,000 to 550,000 cDNA molecules. TCRdb re-derived calls from the PCR reads in MiXCR, one entry per CDR3 protein. The profile covers fewer than 850,000 distinct CDR3 sequences, with about 27% appearing a single time and around 0.55% taken by the ten largest. This clonotype was detected many times. The antigen is not known.

This sequence joins TRBV24-1 and TRBJ2-7; 8 bases fit TRBD1. The receptor was isolated from a girl aged 10-17 years with multiple sclerosis. The sequenced sample was blood. The CDR3 protein is CATSEGQARGYEQYF. The CDR3 DNA is TGTGCCACCAGTGAGGGACAGGCTCGAGGTTACGAGCAGTACTTC.